These T cell receptor beta chains were read from a single sample in a study of shared clonotypes between healthy human individuals. Generated by immunoSEQ multiplex PCR, the TCRdb table keeps only in-frame clones and is missing some. The data contain millions of clones, 93% of them seen just once; the ten biggest clones take up 0.35% to 0.45%. Sequencing was done on a sample of naive CD4+ T cells from PBMCs. The receptors here all came from a man aged 18 to 30 in good health. Some clones in this sample may be carry-over from other donors' samples. The CDR3 runs from the conserved cysteine through the conserved F or W. Fields, in order: J gene, D gene, V gene, CDR3 length, clone size, CDR3 protein, CDR3 DNA. A D gene is named only where the DNA matches it firmly. Rows give clone size only sometimes, using once, few, many, or a class for an expanded clone.

TRBJ1-2,TRBD1,TRBV7-3,13,few,CASSIRQGGGYTF,TGTGCCAGCAGCATCCGACAGGGGGGCGGCTACACCTTC
TRBJ2-1,NA,TRBV6-1,12,NA,CASSPVLNEQFF,TGTGCCAGCAGCCCCGTTTTGAATGAGCAGTTCTTC
TRBJ2-7,TRBD2,TRBV5-1,17,once,CASSLVSSGSLSYEQYF,TGCGCCAGCAGCTTGGTATCTAGCGGGAGTCTTTCCTACGAGCAGTACTTC
TRBJ2-5,NA,TRBV5-1,13,NA,CASSSNQGEVQYF,TGCGCCAGCAGCTCGAACCAGGGAGAGGTCCAGTACTTC
TRBJ2-7,NA,TRBV30,16,NA,CAWSVTTYGASYEQYF,TGTGCCTGGAGTGTCACCACGTACGGGGCCTCCTACGAGCAGTACTTC
TRBJ2-2,TRBD2,TRBV5-8,16,NA,CASSVTGGPRTGELFF,TGTGCCAGCAGCGTGACGGGAGGGCCTAGAACCGGGGAGCTGTTTTTT
TRBJ1-4,NA,TRBV5-1,14,NA,CASSLDGDNEKLFF,TGCGCCAGCAGCTTGGATGGAGATAATGAAAAACTGTTTTTT
TRBJ1-1,NA,TRBV6-5,16,once,CASSFKTKPLGTEAFF,TGTGCCAGCAGTTTCAAGACGAAGCCACTGGGCACTGAAGCTTTCTTT
TRBJ2-1,NA,TRBV2,15,NA,CASSVPRGIYNEQFF,TGTGCCAGCAGCGTTCCACGGGGTATTTACAATGAGCAGTTCTTC
TRBJ2-5,TRBD2,TRBV19,16,NA,CASSSTLAGGPGTQYF,TGTGCCAGTAGTTCCACGCTAGCGGGGGGTCCGGGGACCCAGTACTTC
TRBJ1-1,NA,TRBV12-5,16,NA,CASGLAIGRINTEAFF,TGTGCTAGTGGTTTGGCAATCGGACGGATTAACACTGAAGCTTTCTTT
TRBJ1-2,NA,TRBV5-8,14,NA,CASSLPGENYGYTF,TGTGCCAGCAGCTTGCCAGGGGAAAACTATGGCTACACCTTC
TRBJ2-7,TRBD1,TRBV7-9,15,once,CASSVSGTGTYEQYF,TGTGCCAGCAGCGTCTCCGGGACAGGGACCTACGAGCAGTACTTC
TRBJ1-2,NA,TRBV28,12,NA,CASSNRDYGYTF,TGTGCCAGCAGTAACCGTGACTATGGCTACACCTTC
TRBJ1-4,TRBD1,TRBV11-2,13,NA,CATQGAVDEKLFF,TGTGCCACGCAGGGGGCGGTGGATGAAAAACTGTTTTTT
TRBJ1-5,NA,TRBV19,13,NA,CASSRAGNQPQHF,TGTGCCAGTAGTCGGGCGGGGAATCAGCCCCAGCATTTT
TRBJ2-1,TRBD2,TRBV27,13,NA,CASSLRLAGEQFF,TGTGCCAGCAGTTTACGACTAGCAGGTGAGCAGTTCTTC
TRBJ2-7,TRBD2,TRBV7-2,15,once,CASSLGQAGPYEQYF,TGTGCCAGCAGCTTAGGCCAAGCGGGGCCCTACGAGCAGTACTTC
TRBJ1-1,TRBD1,TRBV30,17,NA,CAWSVPGQGVGNTEAFF,TGTGCCTGGAGTGTACCTGGACAGGGTGTTGGGAACACTGAAGCTTTCTTT
TRBJ1-2,NA,TRBV6-1,14,NA,CASSEAGTHGGYTF,TGTGCCAGCAGTGAGGCAGGGACCCACGGTGGCTACACCTTC
TRBJ2-1,NA,TRBV21-1,18,NA,CARPRGGEREKSYNEQFF,TGTGCCAGGCCGAGGGGGGGTGAACGGGAGAAGTCCTACAATGAGCAGTTCTTC
TRBJ2-2,NA,TRBV18,13,NA,CASSEVSTGELFF,TGTGCCAGCTCGGAAGTATCCACCGGGGAGCTGTTTTTT
TRBJ1-4,NA,TRBV18,13,NA,CASFRDGNEKLFF,TGTGCCAGCTTCAGGGACGGGAATGAAAAACTGTTTTTT
TRBJ1-2,TRBD1,TRBV4-1,13,NA,CASSPGTGNGYTF,TGCGCCAGCAGCCCAGGGACAGGGAACGGCTACACCTTC
TRBJ2-1,NA,TRBV30,14,NA,CASLRTGTGNEQFF,TGTGCCTCCCTCCGCACGGGTACGGGGAATGAGCAGTTCTTC
TRBJ2-7,TRBD2,TRBV5-4,15,NA,CASSLGLAGAWEQYF,TGTGCCAGCAGCCTCGGACTAGCGGGAGCTTGGGAGCAGTACTTC
TRBJ1-3,NA,TRBV19,14,NA,CASISWGSGNTIYF,TGTGCCAGTATAAGTTGGGGCTCTGGAAACACCATATATTTT
TRBJ2-7,TRBD1,TRBV5-4,14,once,CASSTAQGTYEQYF,TGTGCCAGCAGCACGGCACAGGGGACCTACGAGCAGTACTTC
TRBJ2-6,NA,TRBV7-3,16,NA,CASSPPRSSGANVLTF,TGTGCCAGCAGCCCACCCCGTAGCTCTGGGGCCAACGTCCTGACTTTC
TRBJ2-7,NA,TRBV5-6,14,NA,CASSLDRRTYEQYF,TGTGCCAGCAGCTTGGACAGGAGGACCTACGAGCAGTACTTC
TRBJ1-2,NA,TRBV6-5,13,once,CASRPGLFYGYTF,TGTGCCAGCAGGCCGGGACTGTTCTATGGCTACACCTTC
TRBJ2-7,TRBD2,TRBV5-1,16,NA,CASSLGSGKETYEQYF,TGCGCCAGCAGTTTAGGTAGCGGGAAAGAGACCTACGAGCAGTACTTC
TRBJ2-5,NA,TRBV18,12,NA,CASSPGGETQYF,TGTGCCAGCTCACCAGGGGGCGAGACCCAGTACTTC
TRBJ1-2,NA,TRBV5-1,16,NA,CASSLASLSQDYGYTF,TGCGCCAGCAGCTTGGCCTCCCTCTCCCAAGACTATGGCTACACCTTC
TRBJ2-7,NA,TRBV7-2,14,NA,CASSSGAVAHEQYF,TGTGCCAGCAGTTCCGGGGCTGTCGCCCACGAGCAGTACTTC
TRBJ2-7,TRBD1,TRBV18,15,NA,CASSLTGTGDYEQYF,TGTGCCAGCTCACTAACCGGGACAGGGGACTACGAGCAGTACTTC
TRBJ1-2,TRBD1,TRBV6-5,14,NA,CASSQLRTGFVYTF,TGTGCCAGCAGTCAGCTCCGGACAGGGTTCGTCTACACCTTC
TRBJ2-6,NA,TRBV6-1,15,NA,CASSDRAIGANVLTF,TGTGCCAGCAGTGACAGGGCTATCGGGGCCAACGTCCTGACTTTC
TRBJ2-2,TRBD2,TRBV27,15,NA,CASRGSGSVSGELFF,TGTGCCAGCAGGGGTAGCGGGAGCGTGTCCGGGGAGCTGTTTTTT
TRBJ1-3,NA,TRBV28,15,NA,CASRSGTASGNTIYF,TGTGCCAGCAGATCCGGGACGGCCTCTGGAAACACCATATATTTT
TRBJ2-1,TRBD1,TRBV30,13,NA,CAWGQGDYNEQFF,TGTGCCTGGGGGCAGGGGGACTACAATGAGCAGTTCTTC
TRBJ1-2,NA,TRBV28,12,NA,CASSLDWSGYTF,TGTGCCAGCAGTTTAGATTGGAGTGGCTACACCTTC
TRBJ2-7,NA,TRBV4-2,15,NA,CASSRTAALSYEQYF,TGTGCCAGCAGCCGGACAGCGGCCCTATCCTACGAGCAGTACTTC
TRBJ2-3,TRBD2,TRBV2,14,NA,CASPSGNGVDTQYF,TGTGCCAGCCCAAGCGGGAACGGGGTAGATACGCAGTATTTT
TRBJ1-2,NA,TRBV5-8,13,NA,CASSRRASYGYTF,TGTGCCAGCAGCCGCCGGGCCAGCTATGGCTACACCTTC
TRBJ2-1,TRBD1,TRBV10-3,16,NA,CATSARQGAGYNEQFF,TGTGCCACCTCAGCACGTCAGGGGGCTGGCTACAATGAGCAGTTCTTC